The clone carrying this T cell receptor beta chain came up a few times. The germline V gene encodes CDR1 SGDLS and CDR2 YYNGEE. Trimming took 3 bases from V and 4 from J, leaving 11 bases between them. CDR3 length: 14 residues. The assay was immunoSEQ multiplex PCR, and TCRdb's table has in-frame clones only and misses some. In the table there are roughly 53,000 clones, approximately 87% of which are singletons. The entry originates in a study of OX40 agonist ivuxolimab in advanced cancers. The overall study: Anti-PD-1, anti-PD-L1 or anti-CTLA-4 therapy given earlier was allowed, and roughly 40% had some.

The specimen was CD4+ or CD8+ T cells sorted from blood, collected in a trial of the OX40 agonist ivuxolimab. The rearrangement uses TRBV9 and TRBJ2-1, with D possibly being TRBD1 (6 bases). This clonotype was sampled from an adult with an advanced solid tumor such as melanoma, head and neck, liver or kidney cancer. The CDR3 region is CASSAATGYNEQFF. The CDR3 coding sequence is TGTGCCAGCAGCGCAGCGACAGGTTACAATGAGCAGTTCTTC.